The 5 T cell receptor beta chains below were found in one sample sequenced in a study of cytomegalovirus exposure and HLA in healthy donors. The PCR was carried out with 60 Vbeta primers and 13 Jbeta primers. Here immunoSEQ multiplex PCR was the method, and the copy in TCRdb shows in-frame clones only, minus some. The data hold over 150,000 clones, with 75% to 90% observed a single time. Sequencing was carried out using PBMCs. These TCRs come from a young man in good health and CMV-seropositive.

On this clone itself: The germline gene is not matched at one end of the junction; a read error may be the cause. The gene calls are TRBV7-9 and TRBJ1-1, with TRBD1 matching 7 bases. CDR1 is SEHNR and CDR2 is FQNEAQ in the germline V gene (reference sequence). The CDR3 runs to 15 residues. In DNA form, the CDR3 reads TGTTCCAGCAGCAACAGATCAGGGGGGTATATGATGTCTTTCTTT. Protein sequence: CSSSNRSGGYMMSFF.

Worth noting for this clone: This specimen includes other DNA sequences encoding the same CDR3. V gene TRBV9 combines with J gene TRBJ1-2; TRBD1 agrees at 7 bases. The junction had 14 bases not matched to a gene; V was cut back by 5 bases and J by 4 bases. Germline-derived CDR1 and CDR2 are SGDLS and YYNGEE. The CDR3 runs to 16 residues. This CDR3 reads CASSVSLGGASYGYTF. The CDR3 region has the DNA TGTGCCAGCAGTGTCTCCTTAGGGGGCGCCTCCTATGGCTACACCTTC.

The rearrangement uses TRBV7-2 and TRBJ1-1; a weak D match, TRBD1 (5 bases). CDR1 is SGHTA and CDR2 is FQGNSA in the germline V gene. Trimming took 5 bases from V and 2 from J, leaving 15 bases between them. This CDR3 comprises 15 residues. In DNA, the CDR3 is TGTGCCAGCAGCGCCAAGGTGGGGCCTAACACTGAAGCTTTCTTT. This gives the protein CASSAKVGPNTEAFF.

This clone turned up a few times. The rearrangement joins TRBV6-5 to TRBJ1-2, with unresolved D. V dropped 2 bases and J dropped 2 bases, with 9 bases sitting between them. CDR1 MNHEY and CDR2 SVGAGI come from the germline V gene. CDR3 length equals 14 residues. The CDR3: CASSYNAGNYGYTF. In DNA form, the CDR3 reads TGTGCCAGCAGTTACAACGCCGGGAACTATGGCTACACCTTC.

The rearrangement links TRBV2 to TRBJ2-3; a possible D gene is TRBD2 (6 bases). Trimming took off 3 bases at V and 4 bases at J, with 11 bases between the two ends. The CDR3 extends over 14 amino acids. Germline V gene lookup returns CDR1 SNHLY and CDR2 FYNNEI. The CDR3 DNA reads as TGTGCCAGCAGTGATGTTGCGGGGTCAGATACGCAGTATTTT. Protein: CASSDVAGSDTQYF.